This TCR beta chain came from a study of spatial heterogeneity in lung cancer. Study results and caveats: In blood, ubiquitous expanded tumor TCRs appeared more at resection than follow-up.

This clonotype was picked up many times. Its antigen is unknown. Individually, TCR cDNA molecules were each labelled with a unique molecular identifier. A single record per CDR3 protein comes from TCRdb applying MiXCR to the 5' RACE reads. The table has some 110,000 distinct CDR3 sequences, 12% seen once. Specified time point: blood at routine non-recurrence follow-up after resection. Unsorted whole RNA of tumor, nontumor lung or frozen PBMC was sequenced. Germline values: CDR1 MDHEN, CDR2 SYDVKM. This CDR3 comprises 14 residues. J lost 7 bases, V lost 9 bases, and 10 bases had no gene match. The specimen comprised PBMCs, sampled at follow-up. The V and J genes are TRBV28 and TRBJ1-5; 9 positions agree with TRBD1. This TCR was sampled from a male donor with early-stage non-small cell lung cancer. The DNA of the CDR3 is TGTGCCAGTACAGGGGGCGCACAGAAACAGCCCCAGCATTTT. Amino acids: CASTGGAQKQPQHF.